In this sample, the clone carrying this TCR beta chain turned up many times. In germline, CDR1 is SGHAT, CDR2 FQNNGV. This CDR3 is 14 amino acids long. The V end was cut by 1 base, the J end by 4 bases, with 9 bases between. The record originates from a study of T cells in Graves' hyperthyroidism and ophthalmopathy. About the study: The blood sample was taken at first diagnosis, before treatment began.

RNA transcripts yielded amplified TCR beta CDR3 regions. The HTBI primer set served for first-round RT-PCR of the TCR CDR3. TCRdb ran MiXCR on the multiplex PCR reads and lists one entry per CDR3 protein. The table has about 720,000 distinct CDR3 sequences, about 17% seen once; the top ten hold about a sixth. Source material: blood. This sequence was found in a woman aged 45-60 years with Graves' hyperthyroidism that later progressed to Graves' ophthalmopathy. V is TRBV11-2 and J is TRBJ2-3, with D perhaps TRBD2 (6 bases). This chain's CDR3 is CASSLGPGADTQYF. The CDR3 DNA follows: TGTGCCAGCAGCTTAGGTCCGGGGGCAGATACGCAGTATTTT.